These 22 T cell receptor beta chains were all obtained from the same sample, sequenced in a study of T cell responses to AZD1222 COVID-19 vaccine. Method: immunoSEQ multiplex PCR; TCRdb's copy keeps in-frame clones and lacks some. This sample has approximately 100,000 clones, with about 86% found just once. Material: peripheral blood, obtained on day 0 of AZD1222 vaccination. Receptor source: an adult in good health.

For the CDR3, the DNA is TGTGCCAGCAACCCTTACGTCCGGGACAGGAGGTCACCCCTCCACTTT. Protein sequence: CASNPYVRDRRSPLHF. V gene TRBV28 combines with J gene TRBJ1-6, with TRBD1 matching over 8 bases. Germline-derived CDR1 and CDR2 are MDHEN and SYDVKM. This CDR3 is built from 16 residues. V was clipped by 7 bases and J by 10 bases; unmatched bases: 15.

The chain links TRBV6-6 to TRBJ1-1; maybe TRBD1 (5 bases). Germline assignment: CDR1 MNHNY and CDR2 SVGAGI (reference sequence). The CDR3 sequence is 12 residues long. V was pared by 6 bases and J by 5 bases, with 10 bases between. The CDR3 loop is CASSDRTTEAFF. CDR3 bases: TGTGCCAGCAGCGATCGGACAACTGAAGCTTTCTTT.

This clone was detected only a few times. The CDR3 DNA follows: TGCAGCGTTGAAGGAGGACCGGGGCAGCCCCAGCATTTT. Its protein product is CSVEGGPGQPQHF. V gene TRBV29-1 combines with J gene TRBJ1-5; D is unclear. The V end lost 1 base, the J end lost 7 bases, and 11 bases lay between the germline ends. CDR1 is SQVTM, CDR2 ANQGSEA, per germline. This CDR3 is 13 amino acids long.

The genes are TRBV28 and TRBJ1-2, with TRBD1 matching over 9 bases. The V gene's germline CDR1 is MDHEN and CDR2 SYDVKM. J gave up 4 bases and V 3 bases, and 6 bases lay outside the gene matches. The length of the CDR3 is 15 residues. The CDR3 nucleotides are TGTGCCAGCAGTTTTGTGCGGACAGGGGCCTATGGCTACACCTTC. Translated, it gives CASSFVRTGAYGYTF.

A note on this clone: The junction departs from germline at one end; a sequencing error may be responsible. The V gene is TRBV7-7, the J gene TRBJ2-3, with D uncertain. The germline CDR1 and CDR2 sequences are SSHAT and FNYEAQ (reference sequence). The CDR3 is 14 residues long. DNA of the CDR3: TGTGCTAGCAGCTTTCGGCCTTTCACAGATACGCAGTATTTT. Translating gives CASSFRPFTDTQYF. Looking up the rest from reference TRBV7-7 and TRBJ2-3 gives the full variable domain: GAGVSQSPRYKVTKRGQDVTLRCDPISSHATLYWYQQALGQGPEFLTYFNYEAQPDKSGLPSDRFSAERPEGSISTLTIQRTEQRDSAMYRCASSFRPFTDTQYFGPGTRLTVL.

This clone was seen just once. The chain recombines TRBV19 with TRBJ2-7; D tentatively reads TRBD1 or TRBD2 (5 bases each). V gave up 6 bases and J gave up 2 bases, with 11 bases separating them. CDR1 and CDR2 (germline): LNHDA, SQIVND (reference sequence). The CDR3 totals 13 residues. The CDR3 reads CASSPGPTYEQYF. The DNA of the CDR3 is TGTGCCAGTAGCCCGGGACCGACCTACGAGCAGTACTTC. Full variable domain (remainder filled in from reference TRBV19 and TRBJ2-7): DGGITQSPKYLFRKEGQNVTLSCEQNLNHDAMYWYRQDPGQGLRLIYYSQIVNDFQKGDIAEGYSVSREKKESFPLTVTSAQKNPTAFYLCASSPGPTYEQYFGPGTRLTVT.

This chain joins TRBV7-8 and TRBJ1-1; the D gene is possibly TRBD1 (5 bases). V was clipped by 4 bases and J by 3 bases, with 12 bases between them. Germline V gene data show CDR1 as SGHVS and CDR2 as FQNEAQ. There are 14 residues in the CDR3. Written as DNA, the CDR3 is TGTGCCAGCAGCTGGATCGGGGGTGACACTGAAGCTTTCTTT. It translates to CASSWIGGDTEAFF.

This chain connects TRBV28 to TRBJ1-2, with no clear D. V lost 6 bases and J 8 bases, leaving 10 bases between the germline ends. The germline V gene has CDR1 MDHEN and CDR2 SYDVKM. The CDR3 sequence is 11 residues long. CDR3 region: CASRGFIGYTF. The CDR3 nucleotides are TGTGCCAGCAGGGGGTTTATCGGCTACACCTTC.

V gene TRBV29-1 combines with J gene TRBJ1-1, with D perhaps matching TRBD1 (6 bases). The CDR3 has 13 amino acids. The V end lost 7 bases, the J end lost 1 base, and 13 bases lay between the germline ends. The germline V gene encodes CDR1 SQVTM and CDR2 ANQGSEA. CDR3 in DNA: TGCAGCGCCGGGGACACCTCGAACACTGAAGCTTTCTTT. Its translation: CSAGDTSNTEAFF.

This clone was observed a single time. The gene calls are TRBV2 and TRBJ1-1; perhaps TRBD1 as D (6 bases). Germline CDR1 SNHLY, CDR2 FYNNEI. The CDR3 has 14 residues. The germline V and J ends were trimmed by 4 bases and 6 bases, with 15 bases remaining between them. The CDR3 sequence: CASSASGVGAEAFF. CDR3 in DNA: TGTGCCAGCAGTGCGTCAGGGGTTGGGGCTGAAGCTTTCTTT.

The chain links TRBV19 to TRBJ2-7, with 11 bases matching TRBD2. With V trimmed by 5 bases and J by 2 bases, 8 bases remained unmatched. The CDR3 runs to 16 residues. Germline V gene lookup returns CDR1 LNHDA and CDR2 SQIVND (reference sequence). CDR3 bases: TGTGCCAGTAGTTCTAGCGGGAGGCCGAGGCCCTACGAGCAGTACTTC. Its translation: CASSSSGRPRPYEQYF.

This clone was seen a handful of times. The chain joins TRBV7-2 to TRBJ2-7, with D maybe TRBD1 (5 bases). The V end lost 1 base, the J end lost 6 bases, and 13 bases lay between the germline ends. There are 14 residues in the CDR3. Germline CDR1 and CDR2: SGHTA and FQGNSA. The CDR3 DNA is TGTGCCAGCAGCTTAGGATCCGGCAGGGTCGAGCAGTACTTC. It is translated as CASSLGSGRVEQYF. Combining the CDR3 with reference TRBV7-2 and TRBJ2-7 gives the whole variable domain GAGVSQSPSNKVTEKGKDVELRCDPISGHTALYWYRQSLGQGLEFLIYFQGNSAPDKSGLPSDRFSAERTGGSVSTLTIQRTQQEDSAVYLCASSLGSGRVEQYFGPGTRLTVT.

There are a few counts of this clone. V and J are TRBV11-2 and TRBJ2-7, with 11 bases identical to TRBD1. Losses at the gene ends were 4 bases for V and 1 base for J; bases not matched to a gene: 0. CDR3 length equals 14 residues. Germline CDR1 SGHAT, CDR2 FQNNGV. The CDR3 sequence: CASSWDRGSYEQYF. The CDR3 DNA reads as TGTGCCAGCAGCTGGGACAGGGGGTCCTACGAGCAGTACTTC. Combining the CDR3 with reference TRBV11-2 and TRBJ2-7 gives the whole variable domain EAGVAQSPRYKIIEKRQSVAFWCNPISGHATLYWYQQILGQGPKLLIQFQNNGVVDDSQLPKDRFSAERLKGVDSTLKIQPAKLEDSAVYLCASSWDRGSYEQYFGPGTRLTVT.

DNA for the CDR3: TGTGCCAGCAGCGCGGGGGGGGGCAATCAGCCCCAGCATTTT. As protein: CASSAGGGNQPQHF. V usage is TRBV5-4 and J usage is TRBJ1-5, with TRBD1 as a possible D gene (5 bases). Trimming removed 4 bases from V and 2 bases from J, with 10 bases in between. This CDR3 contains 14 residues. Germline CDR1 reads SGHNT; CDR2 reads YYREEE (reference sequence). Full variable domain (missing parts from reference TRBV5-4 and TRBJ1-5): ETGVTQSPTHLIKTRGQQVTLRCSSQSGHNTVSWYQQALGQGPQFIFQYYREEENGRGNFPPRFSGLQFPNYSSELNVNALELDDSALYLCASSAGGGNQPQHFGDGTRLSIL.

This chain uses TRBV11-2 with TRBJ1-4, with D unclear. The V end lost 3 bases, the J end lost 4 bases, and 6 bases lay between the germline ends. There are 13 residues in the CDR3. Germline CDR1 SGHAT, CDR2 FQNNGV. CDR3 region: CASSFGFNEKLFF. In DNA, the CDR3 is TGTGCCAGCAGCTTTGGGTTTAATGAAAAACTGTTTTTT. The full variable domain, in which reference TRBV11-2 and TRBJ1-4 provide the parts outside the CDR3, is EAGVAQSPRYKIIEKRQSVAFWCNPISGHATLYWYQQILGQGPKLLIQFQNNGVVDDSQLPKDRFSAERLKGVDSTLKIQPAKLEDSAVYLCASSFGFNEKLFFGSGTQLSVL.

This clone has only one observation. CDR3 sequence reads: CASSIYMGDVETQYF. The CDR3 DNA reads as TGTGCCAGTAGTATTTATATGGGAGACGTAGAGACCCAGTACTTC. The rearrangement links TRBV19 to TRBJ2-5; D might be TRBD2 (5 bases). The germline gives CDR1 LNHDA, CDR2 SQIVND (reference sequence). CDR3 length: 15 residues. V was trimmed by 3 bases and J by 4 bases, leaving 15 bases between them.

This clone was seen only once. The chain links TRBV27 to TRBJ2-7, with a weak D call TRBD1 (5 bases). With 0 bases removed from V and 2 bases from J, the gap between germline ends came to 8 bases. Germline V lookup: CDR1 MNHEY, CDR2 SMNVEV (reference sequence). The CDR3 spans 14 residues. The CDR3 sequence: CASSLSGLTYEQYF. CDR3 sequence (DNA): TGTGCCAGCAGTTTATCGGGGCTAACCTACGAGCAGTACTTC.

Only one count was recorded for this clone. This chain uses TRBV7-3 with TRBJ2-2; D is unresolved. This CDR3 is 14 amino acids long. The V end lost 4 bases, the J end lost 0 bases, and 6 bases lay between the germline ends. Per the germline V gene, CDR1 is SGHTA and CDR2 is FQGTGA. CDR3 in amino acids: CASSSVTNTGELFF. CDR3 bases: TGTGCCAGCAGCTCAGTCACGAACACCGGGGAGCTGTTTTTT. The variable domain in full, with the rest retrieved from reference TRBV7-3 and TRBJ2-2, is GAGVSQTPSNKVTEKGKYVELRCDPISGHTALYWYRQSLGQGPEFLIYFQGTGAADDSGLPNDRFFAVRPEGSVSTLKIQRTERGDSAVYLCASSSVTNTGELFFGEGSRLTVL.

The chain has TRBV28 and TRBJ1-5; 8 nucleotides agree with TRBD1. The CDR3 contains 18 residues. Germline-derived CDR1 and CDR2 are MDHEN and SYDVKM. After removal of 2 bases from V and 1 base from J, the junction contained 10 bases not matched to a gene. Written as DNA, the CDR3 is TGTGCCAGCAGTTTAACTGGACAGGGAGTTATGAGCAATCAGCCCCAGCATTTT. This gives the protein CASSLTGQGVMSNQPQHF. The entire variable domain, with the rest obtained from reference TRBV28 and TRBJ1-5, is as follows: DVKVTQSSRYLVKRTGEKVFLECVQDMDHENMFWYRQDPGLGLRLIYFSYDVKMKEKGDIPEGYSVSREKKERFSLILESASTNQTSMYLCASSLTGQGVMSNQPQHFGDGTRLSIL.

This clone came up once. The chain carries TRBV20-1 and TRBJ2-1, with unresolved D. The V end was cut by 6 bases, the J end by 10 bases, with 7 bases between. Per the germline V gene, CDR1 is DFQATT and CDR2 is SNEGSKA (reference sequence). This CDR3 comprises 9 residues. The CDR3 region is CSAHREQFF. The CDR3 DNA sequence: TGCAGTGCCCACCGCGAGCAGTTCTTC.

The V call is TRBV6-5, the J call TRBJ2-3, with 7 bases fitting TRBD2. This CDR3 region has 15 residues. Trimming removed 7 bases from V and 4 bases from J; junction bases left unmatched: 11. Germline V gives CDR1 MNHEY, CDR2 SVGAGI. The CDR3 DNA is TGTGCCAGCAAGATTGGGCTAGGGAGGGCAGATACGCAGTATTTT. It yields the protein CASKIGLGRADTQYF.

This clone came up once. The chain employs TRBV6-2 or TRBV6-3 and TRBJ2-5; either TRBD1 or TRBD2 may supply D (5 bases each). Germline V gene data show CDR1 as MNHEY and CDR2 as SVGEGT. Trimming pared 2 bases from V and 0 bases from J, leaving 13 bases between. The CDR3 covers 16 residues. CDR3 sequence reads: CASSYTGTLYQETQYF. CDR3 DNA sequence: TGTGCCAGCAGTTACACCGGGACCCTGTACCAAGAGACCCAGTACTTC.